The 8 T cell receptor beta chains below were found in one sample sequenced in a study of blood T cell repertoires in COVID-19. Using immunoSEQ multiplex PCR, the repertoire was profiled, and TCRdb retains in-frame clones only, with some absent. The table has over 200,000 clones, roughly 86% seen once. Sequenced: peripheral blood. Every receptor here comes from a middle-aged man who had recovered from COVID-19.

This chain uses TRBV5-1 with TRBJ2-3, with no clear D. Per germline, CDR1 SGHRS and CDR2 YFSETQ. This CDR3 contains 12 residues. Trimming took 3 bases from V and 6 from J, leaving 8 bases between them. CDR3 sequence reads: CASSSPQDTQYF. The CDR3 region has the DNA TGCGCCAGCAGCTCGCCGCAGGATACGCAGTATTTT.

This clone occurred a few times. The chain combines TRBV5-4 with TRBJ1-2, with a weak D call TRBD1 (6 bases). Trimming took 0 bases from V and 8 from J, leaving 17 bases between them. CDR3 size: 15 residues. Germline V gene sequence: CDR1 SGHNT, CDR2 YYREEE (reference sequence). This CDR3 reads CASSLAGAPYGGYTF. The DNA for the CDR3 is TGTGCCAGCAGCTTGGCAGGGGCCCCCTATGGAGGCTACACCTTC.

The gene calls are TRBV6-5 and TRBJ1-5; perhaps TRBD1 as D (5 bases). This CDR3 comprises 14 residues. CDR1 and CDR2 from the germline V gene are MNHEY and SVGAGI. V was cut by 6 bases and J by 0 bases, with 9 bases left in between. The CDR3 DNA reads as TGTGCCAGCAGCATGACAGCTAGCAATCAGCCCCAGCATTTT. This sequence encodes CASSMTASNQPQHF.

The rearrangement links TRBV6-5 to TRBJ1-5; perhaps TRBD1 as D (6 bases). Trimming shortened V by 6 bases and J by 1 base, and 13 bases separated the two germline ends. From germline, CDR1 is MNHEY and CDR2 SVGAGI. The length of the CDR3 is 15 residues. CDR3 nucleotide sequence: TGTGCCAGCAGCCTACAGGGTCGCAGCAATCAGCCCCAGCATTTT. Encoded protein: CASSLQGRSNQPQHF.

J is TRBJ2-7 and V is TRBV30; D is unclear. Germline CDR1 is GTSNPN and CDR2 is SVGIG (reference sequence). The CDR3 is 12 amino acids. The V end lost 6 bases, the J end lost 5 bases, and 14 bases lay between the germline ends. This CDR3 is CACNASLDEQYF. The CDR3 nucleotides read TGTGCCTGTAACGCTTCATTAGACGAGCAGTACTTC.

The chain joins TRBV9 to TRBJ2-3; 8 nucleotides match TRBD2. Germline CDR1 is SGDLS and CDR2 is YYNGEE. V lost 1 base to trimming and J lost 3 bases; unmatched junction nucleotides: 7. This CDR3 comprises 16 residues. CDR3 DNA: TGTGCCAGCAGCGTACCGGGAGGGGGGGGAACAGATACGCAGTATTTT. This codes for CASSVPGGGGTDTQYF.

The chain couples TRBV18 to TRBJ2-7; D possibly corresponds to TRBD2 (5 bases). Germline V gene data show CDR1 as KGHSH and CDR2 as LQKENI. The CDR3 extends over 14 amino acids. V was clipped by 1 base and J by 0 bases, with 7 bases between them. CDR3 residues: CASSPRAGSYEQYF. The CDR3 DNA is TGTGCCAGCTCACCACGGGCGGGCTCCTACGAGCAGTACTTC.

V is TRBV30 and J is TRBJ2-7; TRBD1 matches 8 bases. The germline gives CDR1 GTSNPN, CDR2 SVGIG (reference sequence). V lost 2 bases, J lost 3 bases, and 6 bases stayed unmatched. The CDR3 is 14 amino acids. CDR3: CAWSPGQGHYEQYF. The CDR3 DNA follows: TGTGCCTGGAGTCCCGGACAGGGACACTACGAGCAGTACTTC.